A single sample is the source of the 14 T cell receptor beta chains below, sequenced in a study of T cells after yellow fever vaccination. In TCRdb, the 5' RACE reads were re-called with MiXCR into one record per CDR3 protein. The sample lists 200,000 to 300,000 distinct CDR3 sequences; approximately 3.5% were seen once. The sequences come from PBMCs, collected 15 days after the yellow fever booster vaccination. Receptors were obtained from a man aged 18-30 years who received the YFV17D yellow fever vaccine.

This clonotype was found many times. The CDR3 protein is CASQGDKGGYTF. CDR3 sequence (DNA): TGTGCCAGCCAGGGGGACAAAGGCGGCTACACCTTC. This rearrangement joins TRBV6-5 to TRBJ1-2; 7 nucleotides agree with TRBD1. This CDR3 is built from 12 residues. V was pared by 8 bases and J by 8 bases, with 8 bases of the junction left unmatched. Germline CDR1 is MNHEY and CDR2 is SVGAGI.

At least ten counts were recorded for this clonotype. The chain couples TRBV20-1 to TRBJ2-5; 7 bases map to TRBD2. This CDR3 region has 13 residues. V dropped 6 bases and J dropped 2; count of bases not matched to a gene: 6. Germline assignment: CDR1 DFQATT and CDR2 SNEGSKA (reference sequence). CDR3 sequence: CSALGRDQETQYF. The DNA of the CDR3 is TGCAGTGCCCTAGGGAGGGATCAAGAGACCCAGTACTTC.

This clonotype came up many times. The V gene is TRBV29-1, the J gene TRBJ2-3; 8 bases match TRBD1. This CDR3 has 14 residues. Germline V gene sequence: CDR1 SQVTM, CDR2 ANQGSEA. V lost 8 bases, J lost 5 bases, and 12 bases stayed unmatched. The CDR3 DNA is TGCAGCATCGGACAGGGCCTTGTGGGAGATACGCAGTATTTT. Translating gives CSIGQGLVGDTQYF.

This clonotype was recorded many times. The J gene is TRBJ2-4, the V gene TRBV5-5, with TRBD1 matching over 7 bases. The CDR3 covers 14 residues. Germline CDR1 is SGHKS and CDR2 is YYEKEE (reference sequence). V shed 3 bases, J shed 5 bases, and the junction held 5 bases outside the gene matches. The CDR3 nucleotides are TGTGCCAGCAGCTACGACAGGGCTCAAAACATTCAGTACTTC. Encoded protein: CASSYDRAQNIQYF.

The table lists this clonotype with many counts. The chain recombines TRBV18 with TRBJ1-2; D not resolved. Germline-derived CDR1 and CDR2 are KGHSH and LQKENI. The germline V and J ends were trimmed by 5 bases and 3 bases, with 7 bases remaining between them. This CDR3 spans 12 amino acids. DNA for the CDR3: TGTGCCAGCTCATTCCGAGACTATGGCTACACCTTC. Its protein is CASSFRDYGYTF. Full variable domain (outside the CDR3, taken from reference TRBV18 and TRBJ1-2): NAGVMQNPRHLVRRRGQEARLRCSPMKGHSHVYWYRQLPEEGLKFMVYLQKENIIDESGMPKERFSAEFPKEGPSILRIQQVVRGDSAAYFCASSFRDYGYTFGSGTRLTVV.

This clonotype appeared many times. V and J are TRBV5-1 and TRBJ2-2, with 11 bases fitting TRBD2. The CDR3 consists of 17 residues. Germline V gene lookup returns CDR1 SGHRS and CDR2 YFSETQ. V shed 2 bases and J 6 bases; nucleotides not matched to a gene: 9. CDR3 residues: CASSFLAGGTAAGELFF. DNA of the CDR3: TGCGCCAGCAGCTTCCTAGCGGGGGGCACTGCCGCCGGGGAGCTGTTTTTT.

This clonotype was recorded many times. The chain is built from TRBV12-3 or TRBV12-4 and TRBJ2-2, with a tentative D call TRBD1 (5 bases). CDR3 length: 13 residues. V lost 6 bases and J 8 bases, leaving 13 bases between the germline ends. In DNA, the CDR3 is TGTGCCAGCAGCTGGGCCAGGGCGGGGGAGCTGTTTTTT. As protein: CASSWARAGELFF.

There are many counts of this clonotype. This chain uses TRBV10-3 with TRBJ1-1; D gene ambiguous. The CDR3 spans 14 residues. The V and J ends lost 1 base and 2 bases respectively, with 8 bases between them. Germline CDR1 reads ENHRY; CDR2 reads SYGVKD. Here the CDR3 reads CAISEYTSNTEAFF. The CDR3 DNA follows: TGTGCCATCAGTGAGTATACCTCAAACACTGAAGCTTTCTTT.

This clonotype has a handful of counts. This chain joins TRBV7-2 and TRBJ2-1; TRBD1 matches at 7 bases. Per germline, CDR1 SGHTA and CDR2 FQGNSA. This CDR3 is built from 17 residues. V was clipped by 5 bases and J by 2 bases; unmatched bases: 12. The CDR3 spells CASSEMTGSFPYNEQFF. In DNA form, the CDR3 reads TGTGCCAGCAGCGAGATGACAGGGTCTTTTCCCTACAATGAGCAGTTCTTC.

The table lists this clonotype with many counts. The gene calls are TRBV20-1 and TRBJ2-7; D unclear. This CDR3 spans 12 amino acids. Trimming left V 5 bases short and J 3 bases short, with 11 bases between. CDR1 and CDR2 (germline): DFQATT, SNEGSKA (reference sequence). The CDR3 loop is CSAPSVGYEQYF. The DNA for the CDR3 is TGCAGTGCTCCCAGCGTTGGCTACGAGCAGTACTTC.

The sample holds many counts of this clonotype. J is TRBJ2-1 and V is TRBV7-2; perhaps TRBD2 as D (6 bases). V lost 3 bases and J lost 6, with 15 bases in between. Per the germline V gene, CDR1 is SGHTA and CDR2 is FQGNSA. The CDR3 length is 15 residues. CDR3 in DNA: TGTGCCAGCAGCTTTCGGCGGGGCCTTCCCAATGAGCAGTTCTTC. Its protein is CASSFRRGLPNEQFF. Looking up the rest from reference TRBV7-2 and TRBJ2-1 gives the full variable domain: GAGVSQSPSNKVTEKGKDVELRCDPISGHTALYWYRQSLGQGLEFLIYFQGNSAPDKSGLPSDRFSAERTGGSVSTLTIQRTQQEDSAVYLCASSFRRGLPNEQFFGPGTRLTVL.

This clonotype was recorded many times. The chain uses TRBV20-1 and TRBJ2-1, with TRBD2 matching 9 bases. Germline V gives CDR1 DFQATT, CDR2 SNEGSKA (reference sequence). V lost 4 bases, J lost 4 bases, and 5 bases stayed unmatched. There are 14 residues in the CDR3. CDR3 nucleotides: TGCAGTGCTATTCATACTAGCGGGTACAATGAGCAGTTCTTC. Protein: CSAIHTSGYNEQFF.

This clonotype was observed many times. The chain recombines TRBV5-1 with TRBJ2-7, with D maybe TRBD2 (6 bases). The V and J ends lost 4 bases and 4 bases respectively, with 21 bases between them. The germline V gene encodes CDR1 SGHRS and CDR2 YFSETQ. CDR3 length: 16 amino acids. The CDR3 sequence: CASSLRASVFMYEQYF. The CDR3 coding sequence is TGCGCCAGCAGCCTTAGGGCTAGCGTCTTCATGTACGAGCAGTACTTC. Supplemented by reference TRBV5-1 and TRBJ2-7, the full variable domain reads KAGVTQTPRYLIKTRGQQVTLSCSPISGHRSVSWYQQTPGQGLQFLFEYFSETQRNKGNFPGRFSGRQFSNSRSEMNVSTLELGDSALYLCASSLRASVFMYEQYFGPGTRLTVT.

This clonotype showed up many times. This chain uses TRBV6-6 with TRBJ2-1, with D perhaps TRBD1 (5 bases). The V and J ends lost 2 bases and 8 bases respectively, with 16 bases between them. The V gene's germline CDR1 is MNHNY and CDR2 SVGAGI (reference sequence). The CDR3 totals 15 residues. Here the CDR3 reads CASSYRGRPSDEQFF. The CDR3 DNA sequence: TGTGCCAGCAGTTACAGGGGCAGGCCAAGCGATGAGCAGTTCTTC.